A selection of T cell receptor beta chains follows, all from one sample in a study of CD8 T cells in ankylosing spondylitis. TCRdb fed the 5' RACE reads into MiXCR, producing one record per CDR3 protein. The sample records fewer than 550,000 distinct CDR3 sequences, roughly 5% being singletons. Sequenced: blood, either unsorted or a sorted T cell fraction (not recorded which). The receptors were sampled from a male donor with ankylosing spondylitis. CDR3s include the opening cysteine and the closing phenylalanine or tryptophan. A D gene is named only where the DNA matches it firmly. Rows give clone size only sometimes, using once, few, many, or a class for an expanded clone.

CDR3: CASSQVDREEQYF
DNA: TGCGCCAGCAGCCAAGTCGACAGGGAGGAGCAGTACTTC
J: TRBJ2-7
D: TRBD1
length: 13
V: TRBV4-1
size: few

CDR3: CASSLQGAMSYGYTF
DNA: TGTGCCAGCAGCTTGCAGGGGGCGATGTCCTATGGCTACACCTTC
J: TRBJ1-2
D: TRBD1
length: 15
V: TRBV5-5
size: NA

CDR3: CASSFVAGRTDTQYF
DNA: TGTGCCAGCAGCTTTGTGGCGGGGAGGACAGATACGCAGTATTTT
J: TRBJ2-3
D: NA
length: 15
V: TRBV7-3
size: many

CDR3: CASSIRGGGYYEQYF
DNA: TGTGCCAGTAGTATACGGGGCGGAGGCTACTACGAGCAGTACTTC
J: TRBJ2-7
D: NA
length: 15
V: TRBV19
size: few

CDR3: CASSLGGEPDTQYF
DNA: TGTGCCAGCAGTTTGGGTGGGGAACCAGATACGCAGTATTTT
J: TRBJ2-3
D: NA
length: 14
V: TRBV6-5
size: many

CDR3: CASSQDDSSGNTIYF
DNA: TGTGCCAGCAGCCAAGACGACAGCTCTGGAAACACCATATATTTT
J: TRBJ1-3
D: NA
length: 15
V: TRBV14
size: many

CDR3: CASSLGGRGPQETQYF
DNA: TGCGCCAGCAGCTTGGGAGGGCGGGGGCCTCAAGAGACCCAGTACTTC
J: TRBJ2-5
D: NA
length: 16
V: TRBV5-1
size: NA

CDR3: CASSQGAGYGYTF
DNA: TGTGCCAGCTCACAGGGGGCCGGCTATGGCTACACCTTC
J: TRBJ1-2
D: TRBD1
length: 13
V: TRBV18
size: many

CDR3: CASRPRDRDEQYF
DNA: TGTGCCAGCAGACCCCGAGACAGGGACGAGCAGTACTTC
J: TRBJ2-7
D: TRBD1
length: 13
V: TRBV5-4
size: NA

CDR3: CASSPEGTSGANTGELFF
DNA: TGTGCCAGCAGCCCAGAGGGAACTAGCGGGGCGAACACCGGGGAGCTGTTTTTT
J: TRBJ2-2
D: TRBD2
length: 18
V: TRBV4-2
size: many

CDR3: CASRSTVGDATNEKLFF
DNA: TGTGCCAGCAGATCGACGGTGGGGGATGCAACTAATGAAAAACTGTTTTTT
J: TRBJ1-4
D: NA
length: 17
V: TRBV6-1
size: many

CDR3: CASSFSSGGSYNEQFF
DNA: TGTGCCAGCAGTTTCTCTAGCGGGGGCTCCTACAATGAGCAGTTCTTC
J: TRBJ2-1
D: TRBD2
length: 16
V: TRBV28
size: many

CDR3: CASSLQGNQETQYF
DNA: TGCGCCAGCAGCTTACAGGGAAACCAAGAGACCCAGTACTTC
J: TRBJ2-5
D: NA
length: 14
V: TRBV5-1
size: many

CDR3: CASSDSTGSGEKLFF
DNA: TGTGCCAGCAGTGATTCCACAGGGAGCGGGGAAAAACTGTTTTTT
J: TRBJ1-4
D: NA
length: 15
V: TRBV25-1
size: few

CDR3: CSAPPSYSYNEQFF
DNA: TGCAGTGCTCCACCCTCATACAGCTACAATGAGCAGTTCTTC
J: TRBJ2-1
D: NA
length: 14
V: TRBV20-1
size: many

CDR3: CSALRTGANEKLFF
DNA: TGCAGTGCTCTAAGGACCGGAGCTAATGAAAAACTGTTTTTT
J: TRBJ1-4
D: NA
length: 14
V: TRBV20-1
size: many

CDR3: CASSLSPRMGDTQYF
DNA: TGTGCCAGCAGCTTATCCCCCAGGATGGGGGATACGCAGTATTTT
J: TRBJ2-3
D: NA
length: 15
V: TRBV11-3
size: many

CDR3: CASSPVVAGASNNEQFF
DNA: TGTGCCAGCTCACCAGTTGTAGCGGGAGCTAGTAACAATGAGCAGTTCTTC
J: TRBJ2-1
D: TRBD2
length: 17
V: TRBV18
size: many

CDR3: CSAADPRASTGELFF
DNA: TGCAGTGCTGCTGACCCCAGGGCTAGCACCGGGGAGCTGTTTTTT
J: TRBJ2-2
D: NA
length: 15
V: TRBV20-1
size: many

CDR3: CASSFSHPEDTQYF
DNA: TGCGCCAGCAGCTTTTCACACCCCGAGGATACGCAGTATTTT
J: TRBJ2-3
D: NA
length: 14
V: TRBV5-1
size: many

CDR3: CAITPTRTENTEAFF
DNA: TGTGCCATCACCCCAACCAGGACGGAGAACACTGAAGCTTTCTTT
J: TRBJ1-1
D: NA
length: 15
V: TRBV10-3
size: few

CDR3: CASSLRGGSNQPQHF
DNA: TGTGCCAGCAGCTTAAGGGGAGGTAGCAATCAGCCCCAGCATTTT
J: TRBJ1-5
D: NA
length: 15
V: TRBV7-2
size: many

CDR3: CASSLVGGGSDTQYF
DNA: TGTGCCAGCAGCTTAGTAGGGGGCGGGTCAGATACGCAGTATTTT
J: TRBJ2-3
D: TRBD1
length: 15
V: TRBV7-2
size: few

CDR3: CASSGAGRANQETQYF
DNA: TGTGCCAGCAGTGGAGCGGGAAGGGCAAACCAAGAGACCCAGTACTTC
J: TRBJ2-5
D: TRBD2
length: 16
V: TRBV6-1
size: many

CDR3: CASSLGLGSQYF
DNA: TGTGCCAGCAGCTTAGGGCTGGGATCGCAGTATTTT
J: TRBJ2-3
D: NA
length: 12
V: TRBV7-2
size: NA

CDR3: CASSQVGRGDGYTF
DNA: TGCGCCAGCAGCCAGGTTGGAAGGGGGGATGGCTACACCTTC
J: TRBJ1-2
D: NA
length: 14
V: TRBV4-1
size: NA

CDR3: CACYQRGSYNEQFF
DNA: TGTGCCTGCTACCAGAGGGGATCCTACAATGAGCAGTTCTTC
J: TRBJ2-1
D: NA
length: 14
V: TRBV28
size: few

CDR3: CASSLLRTSGDEQFF
DNA: TGTGCCAGCAGCTTACTGAGGACTAGTGGGGATGAGCAGTTCTTC
J: TRBJ2-1
D: TRBD2
length: 15
V: TRBV7-6
size: many

CDR3: CASGLAVGYNEQFF
DNA: TGTGCCTCTGGACTAGCCGTAGGGTACAATGAGCAGTTCTTC
J: TRBJ2-1
D: TRBD2
length: 14
V: TRBV10-3
size: NA

CDR3: CATSDGQGRPGELFF
DNA: TGTGCCACCAGTGATGGGCAAGGAAGGCCCGGGGAGCTGTTTTTT
J: TRBJ2-2
D: NA
length: 15
V: TRBV24-1
size: many

CDR3: CSARKTGTTYYGYTF
DNA: TGCAGTGCTAGGAAGACAGGGACAACTTACTATGGCTACACCTTC
J: TRBJ1-2
D: TRBD1
length: 15
V: TRBV20-1
size: many

CDR3: CASSPRSSGGDTQYF
DNA: TGTGCCAGCTCACCACGGTCTAGCGGTGGAGATACGCAGTATTTT
J: TRBJ2-3
D: TRBD2
length: 15
V: TRBV18
size: many

CDR3: CASSADKFNYGYTF
DNA: TGTGCCAGCAGCGCTGACAAGTTTAACTATGGCTACACCTTC
J: TRBJ1-2
D: NA
length: 14
V: TRBV7-8
size: many

CDR3: CASSVVGGLETQYF
DNA: TGTGCCAGCAGCGTAGTTGGGGGCTTGGAGACCCAGTACTTC
J: TRBJ2-5
D: NA
length: 14
V: TRBV9
size: many

CDR3: CASSPLSGQVRSGANVLTF
DNA: TGTGCCAGCAGCCCGCTATCCGGACAGGTCCGCTCTGGGGCCAACGTCCTGACTTTC
J: TRBJ2-6
D: TRBD1
length: 19
V: TRBV3-1
size: NA

CDR3: CASSQERRAYNEQFF
DNA: TGCGCCAGCAGCCAAGAAAGGAGGGCATACAATGAGCAGTTCTTC
J: TRBJ2-1
D: NA
length: 15
V: TRBV4-1
size: NA